Listed below are T cell receptor beta chains from one sample, sequenced in a study of vaccination and CD4 T cells after COVID-19. Their recognized antigens are unknown. One entry per CDR3 protein results from TCRdb running MiXCR on the PCR reads. The table records 15,000 or so distinct CDR3 sequences, approximately 30% of them present only once. Source material: cultured CD4+ T cells from blood. The receptors originated from a human donor with COVID-19. CDR3s leave out the opening cysteine and the closing phenylalanine or tryptophan. Where a row states a size, it is once, few, many or the class of an expanded clone; other rows omit it.

V: TRBV20-1
size: few
J: TRBJ1-1
length: 14
CDR3: SAIPPDRPMNTEAF

V: TRBV20-1
size: -
J: TRBJ2-7
length: 11
CDR3: SARDTLLALRH

V: TRBV7-8
size: few
J: TRBJ1-1
length: 11
CDR3: ASSSRGPTEAF

V: TRBV19
size: -
J: TRBJ2-3
length: 13
CDR3: ASTMGQGYTDTQY

V: TRBV6-1
size: -
J: TRBJ1-6
length: 14
CDR3: ASSMRVNSYNSPLH

V: TRBV5-1
size: -
J: TRBJ2-7
length: 13
CDR3: ASSLTSGAYYEQY

V: TRBV7-9
size: few
J: TRBJ1-2
length: 11
CDR3: ASSSRHRYGYT

V: TRBV24-1
size: few
J: TRBJ1-5
length: 15
CDR3: ATSDSWGGQFNQPQH

V: TRBV7-7
size: -
J: TRBJ2-5
length: 12
CDR3: ASSLSPTQETQY

V: TRBV7-9
size: -
J: TRBJ2-5
length: 12
CDR3: ASSLTGGAETQY

V: TRBV5-1
size: -
J: TRBJ2-5
length: 12
CDR3: ASSAGTGGETQY

V: TRBV2
size: -
J: TRBJ1-1
length: 9
CDR3: ASSGNVEAF

V: TRBV9
size: few
J: TRBJ1-2
length: 13
CDR3: ASSTRDRDVGGYT

V: TRBV11-3
size: -
J: TRBJ2-1
length: 13
CDR3: ASSFVRGAYNEQF

V: TRBV4-1
size: -
J: TRBJ1-2
length: 17
CDR3: ASSQDKVPGQGMVEGYT

V: TRBV29-1
size: -
J: TRBJ1-1
length: 13
CDR3: SVVWGTAGSVEAF

V: TRBV7-2
size: -
J: TRBJ2-3
length: 13
CDR3: ASSPQIPRTDTQY

V: TRBV27
size: few
J: TRBJ2-2
length: 12
CDR3: ASSLTRSTGELF

V: TRBV6-1
size: few
J: TRBJ2-2
length: 11
CDR3: ASSAHALPELF

V: TRBV7-9
size: -
J: TRBJ2-2
length: 12
CDR3: ASSSAGDTGELF

V: TRBV4-3
size: once
J: TRBJ1-1
length: 13
CDR3: ASSHYRGLDTEAF

V: TRBV6-1
size: large
J: TRBJ2-7
length: 11
CDR3: ASSGVEDGEQY

V: TRBV11-2
size: few
J: TRBJ1-6
length: 13
CDR3: ASSARDTTNSPLH

V: TRBV30
size: few
J: TRBJ1-5
length: 13
CDR3: AWSSAGTQSEPQH

V: TRBV19
size: -
J: TRBJ2-3
length: 12
CDR3: ASSPGLGTDTQY

V: TRBV19
size: few
J: TRBJ1-6
length: 12
CDR3: ASSISSGTSPLH

V: TRBV6-5
size: few
J: TRBJ1-4
length: 14
CDR3: ASSYRLGETNEKLF

V: TRBV12-3/TRBV12-4
size: -
J: TRBJ2-5
length: 10
CDR3: ASSLVRETQY

V: TRBV19
size: medium-sized
J: TRBJ1-6
length: 14
CDR3: ASSIAAPNINSPLH

V: TRBV11-3
size: -
J: TRBJ1-5
length: 10
CDR3: ASSLMDQPQH

V: TRBV5-1
size: medium-sized
J: TRBJ2-3
length: 13
CDR3: ASKEYSSSTDTQY

V: TRBV6-2/TRBV6-3
size: few
J: TRBJ2-5
length: 14
CDR3: ASRPILTGVGETQY

V: TRBV30
size: -
J: TRBJ1-1
length: 10
CDR3: AWRDRVAEAF

V: TRBV19
size: -
J: TRBJ2-7
length: 11
CDR3: ASSIEGGYEQY

V: TRBV6-4
size: few
J: TRBJ1-5
length: 11
CDR3: ASSDRGNQPQH

V: TRBV28
size: -
J: TRBJ2-5
length: 10
CDR3: ASSTPQETQY

V: TRBV2
size: few
J: TRBJ1-6
length: 12
CDR3: ASKGQSYNSPLH